A selection of T cell receptor beta chains follows, all from one sample in a study of T-cell reconstitution after alpha-beta-depleted transplantation in children. TCRdb redid the calling of the PCR reads with MiXCR, one entry per CDR3 protein. The repertoire holds some 490,000 distinct CDR3 sequences, with 9.5% to 15% as singletons. The source material was PBMCs from the stem cell graft donor, sampled from the stem cell graft. Source of these receptors: a human donor who donated a stem cell graft to a child with combined immunodeficiency. Both conserved end residues are part of each CDR3. The order of the fields is D gene, V gene, J gene, clone size, CDR3 DNA, CDR3 protein. A D gene is named only where the DNA matches it firmly. Only some rows state a clone size, as once, few, many or a class for expanded clones.

-	TRBV29-1	TRBJ2-3	-	TGCAGCGTTGAAGGATCCGGAGGCACAGATACGCAGTATTTT	CSVEGSGGTDTQYF
TRBD1	TRBV6-1	TRBJ1-4	many	TGTGCCAGCAGGGAATTTCCGGGACAGGGAAATGAAAAACTGTTTTTT	CASREFPGQGNEKLFF
TRBD2	TRBV5-1	TRBJ2-5	many	TGCGCCAGCAGCTTGGAACTAGCGGACCAAGAGACCCAGTACTTC	CASSLELADQETQYF
-	TRBV7-9	TRBJ2-5	few	TGTGCCAGCAGCTTAGTGGCCGGGGGCCCTGGGGAGACCCAGTACTTC	CASSLVAGGPGETQYF
TRBD1	TRBV4-3	TRBJ2-4	few	TGCGCCAGCAGAATAACCTGGGACAGCTTAATTCAGTACTTC	CASRITWDSLIQYF
TRBD2	TRBV11-2	TRBJ2-3	many	TGTGCCAGCAGCTTAGTCGGGACTAGCGGTTCCATCGGCACAGATACGCAGTATTTT	CASSLVGTSGSIGTDTQYF
-	TRBV28	TRBJ1-4	-	TGTGCCAGCAGCCCCTCCATTCAGGGTTTATTCGAAAAACTGTTTTTT	CASSPSIQGLFEKLFF
-	TRBV5-1	TRBJ2-3	-	TGCGCCAGCAGCTTGGATGTAGCGCCCGGCACAGATACGCAGTATTTT	CASSLDVAPGTDTQYF
TRBD2	TRBV27	TRBJ2-1	-	TGTGCCAGCAGTTTTAGCCCTAGCGGGGGGGCTTATGAGCAGTTCTTC	CASSFSPSGGAYEQFF
-	TRBV2	TRBJ2-7	-	TGTGCCAGCAGTCACGAAGGGACCGCCGGCGAGCAGTACTTC	CASSHEGTAGEQYF
-	TRBV7-2	TRBJ2-7	many	TGTGCCAGCAGCTTAGATCGGACAGTCGACGAGCAGTACTTC	CASSLDRTVDEQYF
TRBD1	TRBV3-1	TRBJ1-6	few	TGTGCCAGCAGCCAGGACAGGGGAGAGTCACCCCTCCACTTT	CASSQDRGESPLHF
-	TRBV5-1	TRBJ1-6	-	TGCGCCAGCAGTTCAACGACGGGGGTGGATAATTCACCCCTCCACTTT	CASSSTTGVDNSPLHF
-	TRBV29-1	TRBJ2-2	many	TGCAGCGTTCTGGACCGCGCGAACACCGGGGAGCTGTTTTTT	CSVLDRANTGELFF
TRBD2	TRBV12-3/TRBV12-4	TRBJ2-7	-	TGTGCCAGCAGTTGGATTAAGGCTAGCGGGAGTTCATCTTCTTACGAGCAGTACTTC	CASSWIKASGSSSSYEQYF
TRBD1	TRBV6-2/TRBV6-3	TRBJ1-5	few	TGTGCCAGCAGTTACGTGACAGGGAAGCCCCAGCATTTT	CASSYVTGKPQHF
TRBD2	TRBV29-1	TRBJ2-1	many	TGCAGCGTTGTGAGGACACCGACTAGCGGGGGCACGTACAATGAGCAGTTCTTC	CSVVRTPTSGGTYNEQFF
TRBD1	TRBV5-1	TRBJ1-2	few	TGCGCCAGCAGCTCGGGACAGATATATGGCTACACCTTC	CASSSGQIYGYTF
-	TRBV30	TRBJ2-7	-	TGTGCCTGGGGGCCCCCAGCCTACGAGCAGTACTTC	CAWGPPAYEQYF
-	TRBV5-1	TRBJ2-1	-	TGCGCCAGCAGTCCGGGAAGACTGTCAAGTATCAATGAGCAGTTCTTC	CASSPGRLSSINEQFF
TRBD1	TRBV5-1	TRBJ2-3	-	TGCGCCAGCAGCTGGACTGGGACAGGGACAGATACGCAGTATTTT	CASSWTGTGTDTQYF
TRBD1	TRBV4-3	TRBJ2-3	few	TGCGCCAGCAGCCATGGGGTCAGGGGGCTCACAGATACGCAGTATTTT	CASSHGVRGLTDTQYF
-	TRBV4-3	TRBJ2-5	-	TGCGCCAGCAGCCAAGAGAGGGACGGATCGAAGACCCAGTACTTC	CASSQERDGSKTQYF
TRBD1	TRBV7-9	TRBJ2-3	-	TGTGCCAGCAGCGCCGGGACAGCGACAGATACGCAGTATTTT	CASSAGTATDTQYF
TRBD2	TRBV7-3	TRBJ2-1	-	TGTGCCAGCAGCCCCGTTGGCGGGGGGGCTCCCAATGAGCAGTTCTTC	CASSPVGGGAPNEQFF
-	TRBV5-1	TRBJ1-5	few	TGCGCCAGCAGCTTGGATGGTAAGAGGGATCAGCCCCAGCATTTT	CASSLDGKRDQPQHF
-	TRBV24-1	TRBJ2-5	-	TGTGCCACCAGTGATTTTACAGGGTACCGGGAGACCCAGTACTTC	CATSDFTGYRETQYF
-	TRBV4-3	TRBJ1-1	many	TGCGCCAGCAGCCACTTACAGGGTTCCGGGACTGAAGCTTTCTTT	CASSHLQGSGTEAFF
-	TRBV15	TRBJ2-5	-	TGTGCCACCAGCAGAGGGGTGGCGGAGTTCGGAGAGACCCAGTACTTC	CATSRGVAEFGETQYF
-	TRBV2	TRBJ2-3	-	TGTGCCAGCAGTGGGGAACTACAGGGTAGCATTCTAAAGGGAGATACGCAGTATTTT	CASSGELQGSILKGDTQYF
-	TRBV29-1	TRBJ2-5	many	TGCAGCGTTATCCCAAACAAGGAGACCCAGTACTTC	CSVIPNKETQYF
TRBD2	TRBV20-1	TRBJ2-7	many	TGCAGTGCTAGCCGGACTAGCGGGCCTACCTACGAGCAGTACTTC	CSASRTSGPTYEQYF
-	TRBV24-1	TRBJ2-2	many	TGTGCCACCAGTGGTGGGACCCCGCACACCGGGGAGCTGTTTTTT	CATSGGTPHTGELFF
TRBD1	TRBV27	TRBJ1-2	few	TGTGCCAGCAGTCCTCTACTAAGGGAAGGGGGCGGCTACACCTTC	CASSPLLREGGGYTF
-	TRBV12-3/TRBV12-4	TRBJ2-6	few	TGTGCCAGCAGAAAACAGGGTTCGACTGGGGCCAACGTCCTGACTTTC	CASRKQGSTGANVLTF
-	TRBV7-9	TRBJ1-3	-	TGTGCCAGCAGCACGGAGGGCTCTGGAAACACCATATATTTT	CASSTEGSGNTIYF
TRBD1	TRBV12-3/TRBV12-4	TRBJ2-5	many	TGTGCCAGCAGTTTAAGGGGACAGCAACAAGAGACCCAGTACTTC	CASSLRGQQQETQYF
TRBD1	TRBV6-2/TRBV6-3	TRBJ1-1	-	TGTGCCAGCAGTCCCCACCGAGGAGGGGGCTTAAACACTGAAGCTTTCTTT	CASSPHRGGGLNTEAFF
TRBD1	TRBV20-1	TRBJ2-1	many	TGCAGTGCCCAAGGGCCGGGACAGGGATCCTACAATGAGCAGTTCTTC	CSAQGPGQGSYNEQFF
-	TRBV24-1	TRBJ2-5	many	TGTGCCACCATCCAACGCCCGGGACGGATACAAGAGACCCAGTACTTC	CATIQRPGRIQETQYF